The present T cell receptor beta chain was sequenced within a study of control samples from healthy donors and cancer patients. V lost 5 bases and J 0 bases, leaving 8 bases between the germline ends. The germline V gene has CDR1 SEHNR and CDR2 FQNEAQ (reference sequence). The CDR3 length is 14 residues. Using immunoSEQ multiplex PCR, the repertoire was profiled, and TCRdb retains in-frame clones only, with some absent. The repertoire holds 200,000 to 250,000 clones, with around 94% as singletons. The receptor was derived from a man in his fifties in good health. V gene TRBV7-9 combines with J gene TRBJ1-3, with no clear D. The sequencing input was blood. In DNA form, the CDR3 reads TGTGCCAGCAGCCAAGACCACTCTGGAAACACCATATATTTT. It translates to CASSQDHSGNTIYF. Full variable domain (missing parts from reference TRBV7-9 and TRBJ1-3): DTGVSQNPRHKITKRGQNVTFRCDPISEHNRLYWYRQTLGQGPEFLTYFQNEAQLEKSRLLSDRFSAERPKGSFSTLEIQRTEQGDSAMYLCASSQDHSGNTIYFGEGSWLTVV.